This TCR beta chain was obtained from a study of shared clonotypes between healthy human individuals. This table comes from immunoSEQ multiplex PCR, and its TCRdb copy is limited to in-frame clones, with some not included. The table records some 630,000 clones, 55% to 75% of them present only once. The V and J ends lost 2 bases and 8 bases, in that order; junction bases with no gene match: 16. The CDR3 runs to 19 residues. CDR1 and CDR2 from the germline V gene are MGHRA and YSYEKL. The sample taken for sequencing was memory CD4+ T cells sorted from blood. The sample's subset: CD45RA-negative fraction. The sequence came from a woman aged 25 to 39 in good health. The rearrangement joins TRBV4-1 to TRBJ2-1; 12 bases align to TRBD2. The CDR3 DNA reads TGCGCCAGCAGCCAACGCCTAGCGGGAGGGCGATTTCTCTCTGATGAGCAGTTCTTC. This sequence encodes CASSQRLAGGRFLSDEQFF.